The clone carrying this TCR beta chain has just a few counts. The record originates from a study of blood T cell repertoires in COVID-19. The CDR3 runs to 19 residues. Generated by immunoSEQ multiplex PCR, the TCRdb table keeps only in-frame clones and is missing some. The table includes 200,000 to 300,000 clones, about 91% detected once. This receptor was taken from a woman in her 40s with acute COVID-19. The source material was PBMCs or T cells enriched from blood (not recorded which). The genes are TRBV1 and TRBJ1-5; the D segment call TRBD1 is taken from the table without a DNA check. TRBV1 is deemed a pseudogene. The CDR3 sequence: CTSIFTRQGRGYSNQPQHF. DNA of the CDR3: TGCACCAGCATCTTTACGCGACAGGGAAGGGGATATAGCAATCAGCCCCAGCATTTT.